Listed here are 12 T cell receptor beta chains from one sample, sequenced in a study of T cell responses to AZD1222 COVID-19 vaccine. The table came from immunoSEQ multiplex PCR; TCRdb's copy has only in-frame clones and leaves some out. Among about 110,000 clones listed, about nine tenths were seen once. The starting material was peripheral blood, obtained on day 0 of AZD1222 vaccination. The receptors shown here come from an adult in good health.

The chain uses TRBV7-9 and TRBJ2-1; D ambiguous. Deletions cut 5 bases from V and 9 bases from J, with 11 bases between. Germline CDR1 is SEHNR and CDR2 is FQNEAQ (reference sequence). The CDR3 contains 12 residues. CDR3 sequence reads: CASSVSIGEQFF. The CDR3 bases are TGTGCCAGCAGCGTTAGCATCGGTGAGCAGTTCTTC.

Only one count was recorded for this clone. The chain joins TRBV5-4 to TRBJ2-5, with 7 bases matching TRBD2. V shed 5 bases, J shed 1 base, and the junction held 11 bases outside the gene matches. Germline V gene data show CDR1 as SGHNT and CDR2 as YYREEE (reference sequence). This CDR3 region has 16 residues. CDR3 DNA sequence: TGTGCCAGCAGTCTCATAAGCGGGATGTCCCAAGAGACCCAGTACTTC. This sequence encodes CASSLISGMSQETQYF.

The rearrangement links TRBV30 to TRBJ1-4, with 7 bases that match TRBD1. The V gene's germline CDR1 is GTSNPN and CDR2 SVGIG (reference sequence). Germline trimming cut 5 bases from V and 8 bases from J; bases unmatched to any gene: 8. The CDR3 loop spans 13 amino acids. The CDR3 DNA follows: TGTGCCTGGGGAGACAGGGATGGGGAAAAACTGTTTTTT. Encoded protein: CAWGDRDGEKLFF. Complete variable domain (other parts from reference TRBV30 and TRBJ1-4): SQTIHQWPATLVQPVGSPLSLECTVEGTSNPNLYWYRQAAGRGLQLLFYSVGIGQISSEVPQNLSASRPQDRQFILSSKKLLLSDSGFYLCAWGDRDGEKLFFGSGTQLSVL.

The chain uses TRBV7-3 and TRBJ2-1; D call uncertain. The V gene's germline CDR1 is SGHTA and CDR2 FQGTGA. The CDR3 has 18 residues. The V gene lost 5 bases and the J gene lost 0 bases, with 20 bases spanning the gap. The CDR3 loop is CASSPIPTGPSSYNEQFF. Here the CDR3 DNA reads TGTGCCAGCAGCCCAATTCCAACGGGCCCCAGCTCCTACAATGAGCAGTTCTTC.

The chain has TRBV3-1 (or the pseudogene TRBV3-2) and TRBJ1-3; TRBD1 matches at 8 bases. Trimming removed 8 bases from V and 0 bases from J; junction bases left unmatched: 12. CDR1 is LGHDT and CDR2 is YNNKEL in the germline V gene (reference sequence). The CDR3 extends over 17 amino acids. Here the CDR3 reads CASPDRPRGHSGNTIYF. The CDR3 DNA is TGTGCCAGCCCGGACCGCCCCAGGGGGCACTCTGGAAACACCATATATTTT.

This clone was seen once. The chain joins TRBV7-6 to TRBJ2-7; 9 positions agree with TRBD1. V dropped 5 bases and J dropped 2; count of bases not matched to a gene: 7. Per the germline V gene, CDR1 is SGHVS and CDR2 is FNYEAQ. The CDR3 extends over 15 amino acids. The DNA of the CDR3 is TGTGCCAGCAGCACCCGCAGGGACAGGGCCTACGAGCAGTACTTC. Residues: CASSTRRDRAYEQYF.

This clone was observed a single time. The rearrangement uses TRBV11-3 and TRBJ2-3; TRBD1 might be the D (6 bases). The germline V gene has CDR1 SGHNT and CDR2 YENEEA. V lost 8 bases, J lost 4 bases, and 19 bases lay in between. The CDR3 spans 15 residues. CDR3 DNA: TGTGCCAGCGGCAAAACCACAGGGTCGGCAGATACGCAGTATTTT. Protein sequence: CASGKTTGSADTQYF.

The rearrangement links TRBV6-4 to TRBJ1-1; TRBD1 matches at 10 bases. The CDR3 extends over 15 amino acids. V dropped 0 bases and J dropped 4; count of bases not matched to a gene: 2. The germline CDR1 and CDR2 sequences are MRHNA and SNTAGT. DNA for the CDR3: TGTGCCAGCAGTGACTCGGACAGGGGGTTCACTGAAGCTTTCTTT. This codes for CASSDSDRGFTEAFF.

This clone was seen only a few times. The genes are TRBV5-4 and TRBJ1-2; D might be TRBD1 (5 bases). CDR1 and CDR2 (germline): SGHNT, YYREEE (reference sequence). Trimming took 4 bases from V and 6 from J, leaving 19 bases between them. CDR3 length equals 15 residues. This chain's CDR3 is CASSPPGRVIHGYTF. CDR3 in DNA: TGTGCCAGCAGCCCCCCCGGCAGGGTCATTCATGGCTACACCTTC.

This clone was observed a single time. V is TRBV28 and J is TRBJ1-1; D is possibly TRBD1 (6 bases). The CDR3 spans 14 residues. V lost 8 bases and J lost 6, with 19 bases in between. The germline V gene has CDR1 MDHEN and CDR2 SYDVKM. The CDR3, as DNA: TGTGCCAGCGTACCGTCCAGGGACATCCCTGAAGCTTTCTTT. Translating gives CASVPSRDIPEAFF.

The J gene is TRBJ1-4, the V gene TRBV7-8; D is undetermined. This CDR3 has 13 amino acids. CDR1 and CDR2 (germline): SGHVS, FQNEAQ. Trimming shortened V by 2 bases and J by 8 bases, and 9 bases separated the two germline ends. The CDR3 nucleotides are TGTGCCAGCAGCTTATCAGGTGGCGAAAAACTGTTTTTT. Protein sequence: CASSLSGGEKLFF.

The CDR3 DNA follows: TGTGCCTGGAGCCTAACTAATGAAAAACTGTTTTTT. Amino acid sequence: CAWSLTNEKLFF. V gene TRBV30 combines with J gene TRBJ1-4; D is uncertain. Germline V gene data show CDR1 as GTSNPN and CDR2 as SVGIG (reference sequence). V was clipped by 3 bases and J by 1 base, with 3 bases between them. This CDR3 comprises 12 residues.